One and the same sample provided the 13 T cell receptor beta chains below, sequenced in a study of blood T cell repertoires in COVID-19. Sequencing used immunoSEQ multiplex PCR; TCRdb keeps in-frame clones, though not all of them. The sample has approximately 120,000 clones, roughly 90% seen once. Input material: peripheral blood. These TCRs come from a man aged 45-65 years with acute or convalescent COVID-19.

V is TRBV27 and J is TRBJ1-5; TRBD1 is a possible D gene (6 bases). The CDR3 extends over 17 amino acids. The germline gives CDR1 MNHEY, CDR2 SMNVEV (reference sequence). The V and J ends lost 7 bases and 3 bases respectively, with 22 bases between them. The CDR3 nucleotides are TGTGCCAGCAACGCCCCCGACGGACAGCCAGACAATCAGCCCCAGCATTTT. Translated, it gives CASNAPDGQPDNQPQHF.

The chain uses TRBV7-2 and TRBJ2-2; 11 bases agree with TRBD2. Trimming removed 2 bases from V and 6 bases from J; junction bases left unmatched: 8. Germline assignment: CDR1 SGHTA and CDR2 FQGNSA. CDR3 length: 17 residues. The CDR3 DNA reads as TGTGCCAGCAGCTTACGTACTAGCGGGAGTAGAGCCGGGGAGCTGTTTTTT. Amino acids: CASSLRTSGSRAGELFF.

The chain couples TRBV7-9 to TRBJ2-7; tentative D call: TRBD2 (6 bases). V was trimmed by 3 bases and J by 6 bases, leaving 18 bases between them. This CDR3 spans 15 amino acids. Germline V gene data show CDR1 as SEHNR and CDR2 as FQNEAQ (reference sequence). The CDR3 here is CASSLGGSPFSEQYF. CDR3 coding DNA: TGTGCCAGCAGCTTGGGGGGTTCCCCTTTCTCCGAGCAGTACTTC.

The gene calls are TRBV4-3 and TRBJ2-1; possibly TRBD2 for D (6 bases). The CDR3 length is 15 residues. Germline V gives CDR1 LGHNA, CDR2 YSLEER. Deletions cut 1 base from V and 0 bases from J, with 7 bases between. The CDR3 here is CASSQGGDSYNEQFF. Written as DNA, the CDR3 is TGCGCCAGCAGCCAAGGCGGGGACTCCTACAATGAGCAGTTCTTC.

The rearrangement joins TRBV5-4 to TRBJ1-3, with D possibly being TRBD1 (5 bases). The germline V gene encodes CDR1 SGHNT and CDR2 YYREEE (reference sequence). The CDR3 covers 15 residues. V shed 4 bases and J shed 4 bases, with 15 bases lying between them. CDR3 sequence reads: CASSPRLGGGNTIYF. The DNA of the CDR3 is TGTGCCAGCAGCCCTCGGTTGGGGGGAGGAAACACCATATATTTT.

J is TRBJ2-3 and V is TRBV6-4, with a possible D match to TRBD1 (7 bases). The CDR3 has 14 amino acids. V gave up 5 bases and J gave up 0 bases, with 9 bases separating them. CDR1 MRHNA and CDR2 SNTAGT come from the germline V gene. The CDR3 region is CASSPGGSTDTQYF. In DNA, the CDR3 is TGTGCCAGCAGTCCAGGGGGGAGCACAGATACGCAGTATTTT.

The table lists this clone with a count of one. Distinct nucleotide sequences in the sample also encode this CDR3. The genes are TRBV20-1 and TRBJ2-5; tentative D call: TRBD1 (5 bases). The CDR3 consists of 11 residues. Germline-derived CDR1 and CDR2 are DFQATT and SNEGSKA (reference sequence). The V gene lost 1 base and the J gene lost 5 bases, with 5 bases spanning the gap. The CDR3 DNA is TGCAGTGCTAGAGCAGGGGAGACCCAGTACTTC. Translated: CSARAGETQYF.

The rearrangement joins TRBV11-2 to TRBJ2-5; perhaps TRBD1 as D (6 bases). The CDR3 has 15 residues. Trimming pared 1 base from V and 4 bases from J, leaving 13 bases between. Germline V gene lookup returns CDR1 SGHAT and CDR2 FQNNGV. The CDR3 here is CASSLGGPGRETQYF. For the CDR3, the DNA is TGTGCCAGCAGCTTAGGGGGGCCGGGACGAGAGACCCAGTACTTC.

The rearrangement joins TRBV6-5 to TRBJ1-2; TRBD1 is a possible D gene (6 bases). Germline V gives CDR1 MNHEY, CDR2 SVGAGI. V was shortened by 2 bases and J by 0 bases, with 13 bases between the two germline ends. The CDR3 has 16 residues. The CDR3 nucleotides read TGTGCCAGCAGTTACGGTAACAGGGCGACTAACTATGGCTACACCTTC. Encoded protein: CASSYGNRATNYGYTF.

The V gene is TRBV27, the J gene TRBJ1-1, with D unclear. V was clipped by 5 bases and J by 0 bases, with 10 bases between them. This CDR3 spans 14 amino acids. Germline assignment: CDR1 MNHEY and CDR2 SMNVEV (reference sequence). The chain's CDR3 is CASSPRDMNTEAFF. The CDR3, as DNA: TGTGCCAGCAGTCCCAGAGACATGAACACTGAAGCTTTCTTT.

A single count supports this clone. The CDR3 DNA reads TGTGCCAGCAGCTCAGACGTCAGGGGGCTTGGAAACACCATATATTTT. It specifies CASSSDVRGLGNTIYF. The genes are TRBV9 and TRBJ1-3; 8 nucleotides line up with TRBD1. The J segment lost 3 bases and the V segment lost 4 bases, leaving 9 bases of the junction unmatched. Germline-derived CDR1 and CDR2 are SGDLS and YYNGEE. The CDR3 is 16 residues long.

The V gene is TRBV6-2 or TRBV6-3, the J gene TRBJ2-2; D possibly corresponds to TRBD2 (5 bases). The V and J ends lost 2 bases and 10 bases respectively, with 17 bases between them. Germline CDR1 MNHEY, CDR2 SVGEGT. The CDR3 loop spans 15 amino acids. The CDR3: CASSYRLTRIEELFF. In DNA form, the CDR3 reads TGTGCCAGCAGTTACCGTCTCACTAGAATAGAGGAGCTGTTTTTT.

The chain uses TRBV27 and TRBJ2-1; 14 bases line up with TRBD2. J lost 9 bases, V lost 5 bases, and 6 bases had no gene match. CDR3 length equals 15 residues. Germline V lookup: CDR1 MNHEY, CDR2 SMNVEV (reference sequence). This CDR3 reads CASSTGTSGSTEQFF. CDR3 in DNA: TGTGCCAGCAGTACCGGGACTAGCGGGAGCACTGAGCAGTTCTTC.